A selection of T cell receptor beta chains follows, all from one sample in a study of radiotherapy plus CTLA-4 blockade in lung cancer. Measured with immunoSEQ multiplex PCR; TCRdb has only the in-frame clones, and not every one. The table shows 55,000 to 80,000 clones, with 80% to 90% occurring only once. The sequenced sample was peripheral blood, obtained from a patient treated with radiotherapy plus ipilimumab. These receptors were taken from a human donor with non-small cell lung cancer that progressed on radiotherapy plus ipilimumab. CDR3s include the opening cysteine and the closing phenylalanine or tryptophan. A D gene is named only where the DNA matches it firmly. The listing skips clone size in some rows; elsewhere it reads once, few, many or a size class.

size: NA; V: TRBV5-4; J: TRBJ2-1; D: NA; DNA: TGTGCCAGCAGCTTAATCAGTAGGGAAGGTGAGCAGTTCTTC; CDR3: CASSLISREGEQFF
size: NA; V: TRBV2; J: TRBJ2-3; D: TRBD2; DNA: TGTGCCAGCAGTGTGACGCTAGCGGGGATGACAGATACGCAGTATTTT; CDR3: CASSVTLAGMTDTQYF
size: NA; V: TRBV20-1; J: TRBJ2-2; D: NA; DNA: TGCAGTGCTAGAAGAACCGGGGAGCTGTTTTTT; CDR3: CSARRTGELFF
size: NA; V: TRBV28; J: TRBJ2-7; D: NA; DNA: TGTGCCAGCAGTTTGGGCGGCCAGGGCTACGAGCAGTACTTC; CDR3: CASSLGGQGYEQYF
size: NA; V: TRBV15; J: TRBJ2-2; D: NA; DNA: TGTGCCACCAGCGGCAGGACGGAAGCCGGGGAGCTGTTTTTT; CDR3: CATSGRTEAGELFF
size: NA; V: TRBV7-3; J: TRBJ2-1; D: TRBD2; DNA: TGTGCCAGCAGCTTAACGGGTACTAGCGGCTACAATGAGCAGTTCTTC; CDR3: CASSLTGTSGYNEQFF
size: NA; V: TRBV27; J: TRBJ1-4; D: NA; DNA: TGTGCCAGCAGTTTATTACGTGGGGTGCCTGGGGAAAAACTGTTTTTT; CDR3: CASSLLRGVPGEKLFF
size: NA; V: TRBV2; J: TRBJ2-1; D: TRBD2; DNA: TGTGCCAGCAGTGAAGCGGTGACCGCCCGGGGGGGGCAGTTCTTC; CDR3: CASSEAVTARGGQFF
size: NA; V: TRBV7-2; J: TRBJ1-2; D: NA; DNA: TGTGCCAGCAGATCCGTCGGGGGCTACACCTTC; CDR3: CASRSVGGYTF
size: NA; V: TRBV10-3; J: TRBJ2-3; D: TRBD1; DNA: TGTGCCATCAGTGAGTCTTCGCTGGGGACAGCTAGCACAGATACGCAGTATTTT; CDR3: CAISESSLGTASTDTQYF
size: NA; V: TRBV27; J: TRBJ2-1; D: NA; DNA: TGTGCCAGCAGTACGAATTTAGCGTTGGGGCAGTTCTTC; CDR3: CASSTNLALGQFF
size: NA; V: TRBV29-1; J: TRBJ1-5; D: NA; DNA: TGCAGCGTTGCGTACAGGGAAGGCAATCAGCCCCAGCATTTT; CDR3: CSVAYREGNQPQHF
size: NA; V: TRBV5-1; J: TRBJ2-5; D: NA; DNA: TGCGCCAGCAGCTTCAGCGGAGAAGAGACCCAGTACTTC; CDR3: CASSFSGEETQYF
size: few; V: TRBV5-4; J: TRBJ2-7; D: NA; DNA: TGTGCCAGCAGCTTGGGCGCAGGCGAGCAGTACTTC; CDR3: CASSLGAGEQYF
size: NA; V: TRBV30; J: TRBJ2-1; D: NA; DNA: TGTGCCTGGAATGTTGGCTCCTACAATGAGCAGTTCTTC; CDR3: CAWNVGSYNEQFF
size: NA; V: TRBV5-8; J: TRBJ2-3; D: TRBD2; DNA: TGTGCCAGCAGCTTGGAGTGGACGGGAGGGAATACGCAGTATTTT; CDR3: CASSLEWTGGNTQYF
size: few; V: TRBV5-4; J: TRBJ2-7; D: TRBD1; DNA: TGTGCCAGCAGCTCGATGGGACAGGGAGTCTACGAGCAGTACTTC; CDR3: CASSSMGQGVYEQYF
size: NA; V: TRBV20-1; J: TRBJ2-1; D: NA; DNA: TGCAGTGCCCGACTGGCCGATGAGCAGTTCTTC; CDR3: CSARLADEQFF
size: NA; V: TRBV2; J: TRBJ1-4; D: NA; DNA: TGTGCCAGCAGAATCACTGGGGGGAATGAAAAACTGTTTTTT; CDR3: CASRITGGNEKLFF
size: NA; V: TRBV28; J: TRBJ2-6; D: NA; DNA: TGTGCCAGCAGTTTTTGGGTAGGTCAGTCTGGGGCCAACGTCCTGACTTTC; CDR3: CASSFWVGQSGANVLTF
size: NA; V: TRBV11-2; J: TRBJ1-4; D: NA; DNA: TGTGCCAGCAGCCCCGAGGCGGGGTGGAGACATGAAAAACTGTTTTTT; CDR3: CASSPEAGWRHEKLFF
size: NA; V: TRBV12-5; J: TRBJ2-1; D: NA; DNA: TGTGCTAGTGGTCCTTCGACTGGCCGTTGGTACAATGAGCAGTTCTTC; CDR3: CASGPSTGRWYNEQFF
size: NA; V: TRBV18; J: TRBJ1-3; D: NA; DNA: TGTGCCAGCTCACCGGAGGCGTTCTCTGGAAACACCATATATTTT; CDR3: CASSPEAFSGNTIYF
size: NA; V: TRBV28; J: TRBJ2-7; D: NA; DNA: TGTGCCAGCACCCGACTTCCTTACGAGCAGTACTTC; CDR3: CASTRLPYEQYF
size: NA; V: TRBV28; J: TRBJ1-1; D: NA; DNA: TGTGCCAGCAGTTTAATGGGGGCCCCTGAAGCTTTCTTT; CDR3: CASSLMGAPEAFF
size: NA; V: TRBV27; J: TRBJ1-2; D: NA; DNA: TGTGCCAGCAGTTTACGGGCGGGCTATGGCTACACCTTC; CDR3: CASSLRAGYGYTF
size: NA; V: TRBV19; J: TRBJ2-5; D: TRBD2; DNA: TGTGCCAGTAGTATAGATGCTAGCGGGAGGAAGGAGACCCAGTACTTC; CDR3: CASSIDASGRKETQYF
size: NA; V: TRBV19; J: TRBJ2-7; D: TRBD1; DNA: TGTGCCAGTAGTACCACAGGGGCAAAATACGAGCAGTACTTC; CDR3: CASSTTGAKYEQYF
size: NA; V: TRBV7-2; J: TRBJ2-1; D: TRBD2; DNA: TGTGCCAGCAGTTTTAGCGCGGCTAGCGGAATTAGGGGTGAGCAGTTCTTC; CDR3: CASSFSAASGIRGEQFF
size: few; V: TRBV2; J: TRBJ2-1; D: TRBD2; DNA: TGTGCCAGCAGGACTAGCGGGTTAAGCAATGAGCAGTTCTTC; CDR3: CASRTSGLSNEQFF
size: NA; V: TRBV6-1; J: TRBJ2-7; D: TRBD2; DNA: TGTGCCAGCAGTGTCATAGCGGGAGATGTGTACGAGCAGTACTTC; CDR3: CASSVIAGDVYEQYF
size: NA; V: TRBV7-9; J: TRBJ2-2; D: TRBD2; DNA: TGTGCCAGCAGAGGAACTAGCGGGAGAAACACCGGGGAGCTGTTTTTT; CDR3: CASRGTSGRNTGELFF
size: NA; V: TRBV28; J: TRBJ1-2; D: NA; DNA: TGTGCCAGCAGCCCGGGATCCTCCTATGGCTACACCTTC; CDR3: CASSPGSSYGYTF
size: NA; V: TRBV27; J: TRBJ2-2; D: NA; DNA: TGTGCCAGCAGTCCGTACACCGGGGAGCTGTTTTTT; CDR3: CASSPYTGELFF
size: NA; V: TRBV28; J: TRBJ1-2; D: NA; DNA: TGTGCCAGCAGAGAGAGGAATGGCTACACCTTC; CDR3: CASRERNGYTF
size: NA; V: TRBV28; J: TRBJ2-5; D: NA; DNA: TGTGCCAGCAGTCCAACTAGCTTTGAGACCCAGTACTTC; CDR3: CASSPTSFETQYF
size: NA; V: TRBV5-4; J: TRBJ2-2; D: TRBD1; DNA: TGTGCCAGCAGCCTTCCGGGACAGGTCAACACCGGGGAGCTGTTTTTT; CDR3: CASSLPGQVNTGELFF
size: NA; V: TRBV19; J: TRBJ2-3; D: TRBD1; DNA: TGTGCCAGTAGTCCGTCCGGGACAGGGGTCGCAGATACGCAGTATTTT; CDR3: CASSPSGTGVADTQYF
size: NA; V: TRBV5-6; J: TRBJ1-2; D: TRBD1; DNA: TGTGCCAGCAGCCTGGACGGGACAGGGGGCGACTTTTACTATGGCTACACCTTC; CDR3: CASSLDGTGGDFYYGYTF
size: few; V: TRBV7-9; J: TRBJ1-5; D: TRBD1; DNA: TGTGCCAGCAGCTTCGGGACAGATCAGCCCCAGCATTTT; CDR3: CASSFGTDQPQHF
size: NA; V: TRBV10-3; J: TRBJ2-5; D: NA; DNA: TGTGCCATCAGTGAGTTGATGGGGCAAGAGACCCAGTACTTC; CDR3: CAISELMGQETQYF
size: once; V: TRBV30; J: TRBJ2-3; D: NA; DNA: TGTGCCTGGACGGCCGGGGGAGATACGCAGTATTTT; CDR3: CAWTAGGDTQYF
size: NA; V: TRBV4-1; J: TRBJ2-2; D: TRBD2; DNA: TGCGCCAGCAGCCAAGATCCCCCCAAAGAACTAGCGGGAGGCCGTCGGGAGCTGTTTTTT; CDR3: CASSQDPPKELAGGRRELFF
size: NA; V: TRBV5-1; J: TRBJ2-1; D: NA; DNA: TGCGCCAGCAGCTTGGGCGAGATCAGCTCCTACAATGAGCAGTTCTTC; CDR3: CASSLGEISSYNEQFF
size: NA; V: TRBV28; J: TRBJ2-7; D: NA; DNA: TGTGCCAGCAGTTTATGGGACAGCTACGAGCAGTACTTC; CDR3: CASSLWDSYEQYF
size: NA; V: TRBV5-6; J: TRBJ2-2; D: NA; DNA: TGTGCCAGCAGCGGGGAAAGGAGAGGCACCGGGGAGCTGTTTTTT; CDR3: CASSGERRGTGELFF
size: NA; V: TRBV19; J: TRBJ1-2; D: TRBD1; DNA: TGTGCCAGTAGTATTGCACCCGACAGGGTATATGGCTACACCTTC; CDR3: CASSIAPDRVYGYTF
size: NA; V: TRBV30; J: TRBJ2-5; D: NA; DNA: TGTGCCTGGGGTGCCGCTAGCGCCTACGAGCGGTACTTC; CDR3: CAWGAASAYERYF
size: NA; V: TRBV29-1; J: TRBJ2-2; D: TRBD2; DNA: TGCAGCGTGAAAAACGGGAGGGCGGAGCTGTTTTTT; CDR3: CSVKNGRAELFF
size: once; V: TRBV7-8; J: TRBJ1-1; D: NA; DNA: TGTGCCAGCAGCTTAGACTCCCGTAGGGCGGAGGATACTGAAGCTTTCTTT; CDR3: CASSLDSRRAEDTEAFF
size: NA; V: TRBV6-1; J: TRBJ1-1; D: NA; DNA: TGTGCCAGCAGTGATTTCGGCCTGAACACTGAAGCTTTCTTT; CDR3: CASSDFGLNTEAFF
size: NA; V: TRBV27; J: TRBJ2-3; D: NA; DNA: TGTGCCAGCAGTTTATCGTTAGGGGCTACGCAGTATTTT; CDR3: CASSLSLGATQYF
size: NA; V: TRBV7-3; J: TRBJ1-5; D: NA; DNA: TGTGCCAGCAGCCCTTATCATCCTCAGCCCCAGCATTTT; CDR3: CASSPYHPQPQHF
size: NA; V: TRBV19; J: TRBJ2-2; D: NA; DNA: TGTGCCAGCTTCCGCAGGGGAACCGGGGAGCTGTTTTTT; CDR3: CASFRRGTGELFF